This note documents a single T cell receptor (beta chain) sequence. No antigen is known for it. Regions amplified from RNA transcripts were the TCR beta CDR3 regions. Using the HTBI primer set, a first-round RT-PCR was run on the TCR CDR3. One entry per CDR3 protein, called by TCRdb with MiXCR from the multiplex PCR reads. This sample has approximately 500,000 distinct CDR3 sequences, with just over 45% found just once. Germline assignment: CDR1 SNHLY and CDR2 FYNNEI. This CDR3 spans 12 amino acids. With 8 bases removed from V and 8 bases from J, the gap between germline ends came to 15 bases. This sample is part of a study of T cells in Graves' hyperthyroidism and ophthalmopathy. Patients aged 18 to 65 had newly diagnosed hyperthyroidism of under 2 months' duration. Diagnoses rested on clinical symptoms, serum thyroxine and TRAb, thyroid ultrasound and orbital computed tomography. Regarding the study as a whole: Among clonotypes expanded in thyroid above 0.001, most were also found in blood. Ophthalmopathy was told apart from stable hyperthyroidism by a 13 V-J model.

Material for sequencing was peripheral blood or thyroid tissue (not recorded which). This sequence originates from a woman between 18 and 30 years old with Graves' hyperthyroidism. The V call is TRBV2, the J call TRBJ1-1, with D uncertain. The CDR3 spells CASEGGEGEAFF. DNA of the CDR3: TGTGCCAGCGAGGGTGGGGAAGGAGAAGCTTTCTTT. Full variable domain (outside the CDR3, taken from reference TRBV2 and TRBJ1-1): EPEVTQTPSHQVTQMGQEVILRCVPISNHLYFYWYRQILGQKVEFLVSFYNNEISEKSEIFDDQFSVERPDGSNFTLKIRSTKLEDSAMYFCASEGGEGEAFFGQGTRLTVV.